Included here is one TCR beta chain sequence, with context. Antigen specificity is unknown. This sample stems from a study of T cells in Graves' hyperthyroidism and ophthalmopathy. Every diagnosis used clinical symptoms, serum thyroxine and TRAb, thyroid ultrasound and orbital computed tomography. General observations from the study: Blood samples included most of the expanded thyroid clonotypes exceeding 0.001.

The germline gives CDR1 SNHLY, CDR2 FYNNEI. The V gene end was trimmed by 6 bases and the J gene end by 4 bases; junction bases not matched to a gene: 3. The CDR3 has 14 amino acids. RNA transcripts gave rise to amplified TCR beta CDR3 regions. The HTBI set primed first-round TCR CDR3 RT-PCR. One entry per CDR3 protein, called by TCRdb with MiXCR from the multiplex PCR reads. The repertoire holds roughly 93,000 distinct CDR3 sequences, with approximately 42% as singletons. The chain combines TRBV2 with TRBJ1-5; 10 nucleotides match TRBD1. Input material: peripheral blood or thyroid tissue (not recorded which). This TCR came from a woman aged 30 to 39 with Graves' hyperthyroidism. This CDR3 reads CASRRQGANQPQHF. DNA for the CDR3: TGTGCCAGCAGAAGACAGGGGGCGAATCAGCCCCAGCATTTT.